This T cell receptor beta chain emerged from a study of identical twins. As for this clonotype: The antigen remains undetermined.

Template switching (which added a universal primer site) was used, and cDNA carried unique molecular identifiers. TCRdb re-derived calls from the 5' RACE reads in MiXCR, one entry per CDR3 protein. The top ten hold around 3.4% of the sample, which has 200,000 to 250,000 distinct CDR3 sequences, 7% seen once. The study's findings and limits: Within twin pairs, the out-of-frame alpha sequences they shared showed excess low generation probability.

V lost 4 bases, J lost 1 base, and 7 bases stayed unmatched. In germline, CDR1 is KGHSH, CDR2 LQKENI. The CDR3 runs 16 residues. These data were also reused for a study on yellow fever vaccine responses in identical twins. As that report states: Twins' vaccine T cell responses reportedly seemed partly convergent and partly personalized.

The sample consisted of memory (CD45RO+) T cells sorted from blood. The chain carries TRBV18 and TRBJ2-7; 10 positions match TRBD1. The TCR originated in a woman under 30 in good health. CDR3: CASSHDGTGASYEQYF. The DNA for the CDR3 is TGTGCCAGCTCACACGATGGGACAGGGGCGTCCTACGAGCAGTACTTC. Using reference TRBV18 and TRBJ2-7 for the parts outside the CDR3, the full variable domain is NAGVMQNPRHLVRRRGQEARLRCSPMKGHSHVYWYRQLPEEGLKFMVYLQKENIIDESGMPKERFSAEFPKEGPSILRIQQVVRGDSAAYFCASSHDGTGASYEQYFGPGTRLTVT.